This record covers a single T cell receptor beta chain. The CDR3 has 12 amino acids. The ends were cut back, 11 bases at V and 2 bases at J, with 12 bases in the middle. Sequenced by immunoSEQ multiplex PCR; TCRdb stores in-frame clones only, minus some. The sample has fewer than 250,000 clones; approximately 84% are singletons. This sample stems from a study of blood T cell repertoires in COVID-19. Study summary: Acute and convalescent COVID-19 samples came from the United States, Italy and Spain. The cDNA or gDNA used as material had been derived from T cells, B-cell-depleted T cells, or PBMCs.

The chain combines TRBV23-1 with TRBJ1-2; D gene unclear. TRBV23-1 is an open reading frame whose function is uncertain. The sequence was collected from a man in his fifties or sixties with acute or convalescent COVID-19. The source material was peripheral blood. CDR3 amino acids: CASNPGNYGYTF. Written as DNA, the CDR3 is TGCGCCTCTAACCCGGGGAACTATGGCTACACCTTC.